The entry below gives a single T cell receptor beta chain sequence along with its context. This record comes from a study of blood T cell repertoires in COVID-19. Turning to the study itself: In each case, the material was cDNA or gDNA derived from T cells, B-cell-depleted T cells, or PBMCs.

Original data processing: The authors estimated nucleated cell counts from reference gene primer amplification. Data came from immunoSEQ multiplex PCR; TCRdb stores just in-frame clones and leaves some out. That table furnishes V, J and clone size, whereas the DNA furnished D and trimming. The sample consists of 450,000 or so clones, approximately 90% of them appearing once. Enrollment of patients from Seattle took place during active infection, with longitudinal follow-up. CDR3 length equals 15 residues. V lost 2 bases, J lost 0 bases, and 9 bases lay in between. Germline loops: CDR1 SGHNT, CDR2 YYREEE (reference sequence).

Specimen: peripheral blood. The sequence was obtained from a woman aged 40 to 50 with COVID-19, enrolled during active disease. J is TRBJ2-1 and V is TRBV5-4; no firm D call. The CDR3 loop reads CASSLAGTSYNEQFF. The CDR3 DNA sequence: TGTGCCAGCAGCTTAGCAGGAACCTCCTACAATGAGCAGTTCTTC. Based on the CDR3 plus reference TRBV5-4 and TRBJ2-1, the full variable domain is ETGVTQSPTHLIKTRGQQVTLRCSSQSGHNTVSWYQQALGQGPQFIFQYYREEENGRGNFPPRFSGLQFPNYSSELNVNALELDDSALYLCASSLAGTSYNEQFFGPGTRLTVL.